The clone carrying this T cell receptor beta chain appeared a single time. Germline CDR1 SGHKS, CDR2 YYEKEE (reference sequence). Unmatched junction bases numbered 7, after V lost 4 bases and J lost 5 bases. The CDR3 sequence is 15 residues long. In the original workflow: Amplification with reference gene primers provided the estimates of nucleated cell counts. Measured with immunoSEQ multiplex PCR; TCRdb has only the in-frame clones, and not every one. Clonal size and the V and J genes are those of that table, whereas D and trimming came from the DNA. The table has roughly 210,000 clones, roughly 84% seen once. This sample was taken from a study of blood T cell repertoires in COVID-19.

The TCR sequence derives from a man aged 25-45 years in a cohort exposed to, infected with or recovered from COVID-19 (not recorded which). V gene TRBV5-5 combines with J gene TRBJ2-1, with 9 bases aligning to TRBD1. Material: PBMCs or T cells enriched from blood (not recorded which). The CDR3 DNA follows: TGTGCCAGCAGCCCCACAGGGACAGGGAACAATGAGCAGTTCTTC. Protein: CASSPTGTGNNEQFF. Full variable domain (outside the CDR3, taken from reference TRBV5-5 and TRBJ2-1): DAGVTQSPTHLIKTRGQQVTLRCSPISGHKSVSWYQQVLGQGPQFIFQYYEKEERGRGNFPDRFSARQFPNYSSELNVNALLLGDSALYLCASSPTGTGNNEQFFGPGTRLTVL.